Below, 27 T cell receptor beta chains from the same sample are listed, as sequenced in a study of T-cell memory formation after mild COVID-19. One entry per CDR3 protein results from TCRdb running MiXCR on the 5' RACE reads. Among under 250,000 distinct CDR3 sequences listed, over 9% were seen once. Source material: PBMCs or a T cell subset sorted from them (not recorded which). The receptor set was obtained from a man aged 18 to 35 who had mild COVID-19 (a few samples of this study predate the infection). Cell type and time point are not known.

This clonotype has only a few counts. This CDR3 reads CASSLAGGFVTGELFF. In DNA form, the CDR3 reads TGTGCCAGCAGCTTGGCTGGCGGGTTTGTCACCGGGGAGCTGTTTTTT. V usage is TRBV5-6 and J usage is TRBJ2-2; D is perhaps TRBD2 (5 bases). Trimming took off 0 bases at V and 4 bases at J, with 13 bases between the two ends. This CDR3 has 16 residues. CDR1 is SGHDT, CDR2 YYEEEE, per germline. The full variable domain, rest sourced from reference TRBV5-6 and TRBJ2-2, is DAGVTQSPTHLIKTRGQQVTLRCSPKSGHDTVSWYQQALGQGPQFIFQYYEEEERQRGNFPDRFSGHQFPNYSSELNVNALLLGDSALYLCASSLAGGFVTGELFFGEGSRLTVL.

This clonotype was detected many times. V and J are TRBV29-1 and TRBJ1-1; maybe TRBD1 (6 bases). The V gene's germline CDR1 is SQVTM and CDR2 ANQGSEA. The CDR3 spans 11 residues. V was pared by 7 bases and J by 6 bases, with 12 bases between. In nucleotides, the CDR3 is TGCAGCGCGAGGGGGGACGCTGAAGCTTTCTTT. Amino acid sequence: CSARGDAEAFF. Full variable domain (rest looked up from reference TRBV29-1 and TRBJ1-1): SAVISQKPSRDICQRGTSLTIQCQVDSQVTMMFWYRQQPGQSLTLIATANQGSEATYESGFVIDKFPISRPNLTFSTLTVSNMSPEDSSIYLCSARGDAEAFFGQGTRLTVV.

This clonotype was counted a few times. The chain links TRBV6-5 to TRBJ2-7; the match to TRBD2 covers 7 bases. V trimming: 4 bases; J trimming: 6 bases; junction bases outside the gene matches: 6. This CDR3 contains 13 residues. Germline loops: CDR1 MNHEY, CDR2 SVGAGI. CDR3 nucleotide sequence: TGTGCCAGCAGTTTTTTCTGGGGGGGCGAGCAGTACTTC. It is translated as CASSFFWGGEQYF.

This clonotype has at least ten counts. The CDR3 spells CATSSGTNEDTQYF. The DNA for the CDR3 is TGTGCCACCAGCTCCGGGACTAACGAAGATACGCAGTATTTT. The J gene is TRBJ2-3, the V gene TRBV24-1, with 7 bases fitting TRBD2. Germline V gene sequence: CDR1 KGHDR, CDR2 SFDVKD. The CDR3 runs 14 residues. J was trimmed by 5 bases and V by 7 bases; bases with no gene match: 8.

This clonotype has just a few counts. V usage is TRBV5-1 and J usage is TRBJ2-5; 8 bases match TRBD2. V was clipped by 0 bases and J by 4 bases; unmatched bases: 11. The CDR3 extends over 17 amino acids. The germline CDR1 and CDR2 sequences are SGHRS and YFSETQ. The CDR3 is CASSLAGTSRGRETQYF. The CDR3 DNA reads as TGCGCCAGCAGCTTGGCCGGGACTAGTAGGGGCCGAGAGACCCAGTACTTC.

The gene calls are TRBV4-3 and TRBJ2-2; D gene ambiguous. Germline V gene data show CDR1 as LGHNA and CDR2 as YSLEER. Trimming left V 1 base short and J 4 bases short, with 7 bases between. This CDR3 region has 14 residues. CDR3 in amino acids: CASSQAVVTGELFF. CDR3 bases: TGCGCCAGCAGCCAAGCGGTAGTCACCGGGGAGCTGTTTTTT.

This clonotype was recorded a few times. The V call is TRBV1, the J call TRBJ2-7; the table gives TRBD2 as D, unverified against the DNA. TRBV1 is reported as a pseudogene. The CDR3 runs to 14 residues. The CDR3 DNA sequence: TGCACCAGCAGCCTAGGGACTGAAGTGAACGAGCAGTACGTC. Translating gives CTSSLGTEVNEQYV.

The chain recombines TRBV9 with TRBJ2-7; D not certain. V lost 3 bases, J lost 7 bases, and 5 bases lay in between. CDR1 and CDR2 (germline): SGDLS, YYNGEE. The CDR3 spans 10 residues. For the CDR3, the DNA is TGTGCCAGCAGCGATTCTGAGCAGTACGTC. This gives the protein CASSDSEQYV.

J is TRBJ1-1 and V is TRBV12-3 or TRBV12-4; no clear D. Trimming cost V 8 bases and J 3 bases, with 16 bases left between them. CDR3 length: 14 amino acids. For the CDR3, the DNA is TGTGCCAGCTCCCGTAAGGGTATCGACACTGAAGCTTTCTTT. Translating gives CASSRKGIDTEAFF.

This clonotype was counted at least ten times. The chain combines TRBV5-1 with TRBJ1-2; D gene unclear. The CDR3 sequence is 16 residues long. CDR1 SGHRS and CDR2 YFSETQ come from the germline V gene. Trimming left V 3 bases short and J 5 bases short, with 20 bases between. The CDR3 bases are TGCGCCAGCAGCTCCCGCCAGGACTACCCTTCTTATGGCTACACCTTC. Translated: CASSSRQDYPSYGYTF.

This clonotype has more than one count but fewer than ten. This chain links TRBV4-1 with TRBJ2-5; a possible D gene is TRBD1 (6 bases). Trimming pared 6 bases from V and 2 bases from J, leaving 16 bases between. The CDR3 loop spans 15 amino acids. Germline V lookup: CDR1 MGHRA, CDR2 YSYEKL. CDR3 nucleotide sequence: TGCGCCAGCAGTCCTAACAGGGTGGTGCAAGAGACCCAGTACTTC. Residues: CASSPNRVVQETQYF.

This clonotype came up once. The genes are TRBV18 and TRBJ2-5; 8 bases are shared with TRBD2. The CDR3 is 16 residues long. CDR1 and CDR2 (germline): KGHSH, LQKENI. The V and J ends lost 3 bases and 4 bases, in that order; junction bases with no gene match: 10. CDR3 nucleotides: TGTGCCAGCTCACCCCCCGGGGGGGCCGTTGGAGAGACCCAGTACTTC. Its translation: CASSPPGGAVGETQYF.

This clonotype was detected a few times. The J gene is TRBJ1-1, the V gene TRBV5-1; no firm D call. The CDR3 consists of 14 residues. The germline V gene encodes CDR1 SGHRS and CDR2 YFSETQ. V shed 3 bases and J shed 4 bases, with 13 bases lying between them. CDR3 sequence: CASSSGFGSTEAFF. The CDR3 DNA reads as TGCGCCAGCAGCTCGGGGTTCGGGAGCACTGAAGCTTTCTTT.

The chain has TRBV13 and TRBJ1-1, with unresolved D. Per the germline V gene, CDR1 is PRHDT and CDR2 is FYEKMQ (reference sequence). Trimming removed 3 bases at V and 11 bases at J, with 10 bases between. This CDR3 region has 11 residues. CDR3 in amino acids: CASSFRGRAFF. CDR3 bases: TGTGCCAGCAGCTTTAGAGGTCGGGCTTTCTTT.

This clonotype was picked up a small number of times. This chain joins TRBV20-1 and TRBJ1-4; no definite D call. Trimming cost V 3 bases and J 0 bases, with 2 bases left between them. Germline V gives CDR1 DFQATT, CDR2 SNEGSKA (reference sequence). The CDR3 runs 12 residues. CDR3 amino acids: CSASATNEKLFF. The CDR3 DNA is TGCAGTGCTAGTGCAACTAATGAAAAACTGTTTTTT.

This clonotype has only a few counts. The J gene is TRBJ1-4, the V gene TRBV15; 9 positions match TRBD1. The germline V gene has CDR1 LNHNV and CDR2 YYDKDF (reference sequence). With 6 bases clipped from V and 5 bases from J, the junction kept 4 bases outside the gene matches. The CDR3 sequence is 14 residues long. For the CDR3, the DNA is TGTGCCACCAGGCCGGGACAGGGAAATGAAAAACTGTTTTTT. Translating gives CATRPGQGNEKLFF.

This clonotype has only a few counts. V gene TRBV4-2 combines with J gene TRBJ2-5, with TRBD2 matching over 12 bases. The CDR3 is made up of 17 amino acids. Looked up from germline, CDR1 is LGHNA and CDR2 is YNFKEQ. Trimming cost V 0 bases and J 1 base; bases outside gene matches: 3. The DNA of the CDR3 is TGTGCCAGCAGCCAAGATTGGACTAGCGGGACCCAAGAGACCCAGTACTTC. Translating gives CASSQDWTSGTQETQYF.

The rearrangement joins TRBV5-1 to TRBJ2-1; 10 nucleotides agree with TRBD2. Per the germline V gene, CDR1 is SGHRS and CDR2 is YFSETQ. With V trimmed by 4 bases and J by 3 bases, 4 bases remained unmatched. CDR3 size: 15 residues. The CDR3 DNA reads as TGCGCCAGCAGCATTGGACTAGCGGACTACAATGAGCAGTTCTTC. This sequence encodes CASSIGLADYNEQFF.

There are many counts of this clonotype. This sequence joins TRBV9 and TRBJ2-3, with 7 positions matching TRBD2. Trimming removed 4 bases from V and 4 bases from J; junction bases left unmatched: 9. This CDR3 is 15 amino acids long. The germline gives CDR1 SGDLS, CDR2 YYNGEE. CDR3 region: CASSPGGSLPDTQYF. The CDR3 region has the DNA TGTGCCAGCAGCCCGGGGGGTTCCCTCCCAGATACGCAGTATTTT.

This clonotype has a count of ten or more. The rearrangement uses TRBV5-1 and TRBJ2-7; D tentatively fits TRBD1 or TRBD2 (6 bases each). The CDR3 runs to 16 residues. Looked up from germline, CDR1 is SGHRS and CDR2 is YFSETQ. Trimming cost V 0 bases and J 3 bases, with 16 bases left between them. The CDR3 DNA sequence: TGCGCCAGCAGCTTGGTGATGGGGGGCTTCGGCTACGAGCAGTACTTC. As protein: CASSLVMGGFGYEQYF.

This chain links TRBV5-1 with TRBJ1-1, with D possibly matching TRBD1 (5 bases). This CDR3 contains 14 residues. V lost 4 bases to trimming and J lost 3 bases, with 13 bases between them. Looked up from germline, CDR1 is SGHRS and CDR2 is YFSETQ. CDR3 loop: CASSPGGGHTEAFF. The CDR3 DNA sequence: TGCGCCAGCAGCCCCGGGGGAGGGCACACTGAAGCTTTCTTT.

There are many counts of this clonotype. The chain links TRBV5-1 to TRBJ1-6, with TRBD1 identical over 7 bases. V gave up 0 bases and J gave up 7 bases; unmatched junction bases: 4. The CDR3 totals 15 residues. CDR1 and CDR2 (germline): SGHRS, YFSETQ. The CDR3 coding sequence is TGCGCCAGCAGCTTGGGACAGGGACCCAATTCACCCCTCCACTTT. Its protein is CASSLGQGPNSPLHF.

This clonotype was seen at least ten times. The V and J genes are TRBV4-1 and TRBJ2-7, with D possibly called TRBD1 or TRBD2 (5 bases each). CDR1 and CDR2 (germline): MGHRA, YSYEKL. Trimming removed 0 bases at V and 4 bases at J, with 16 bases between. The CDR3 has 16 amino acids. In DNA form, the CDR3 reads TGCGCCAGCAGCCAAGAAGGGGCTCTTGGGGGATACGAGCAGTACTTC. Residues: CASSQEGALGGYEQYF.

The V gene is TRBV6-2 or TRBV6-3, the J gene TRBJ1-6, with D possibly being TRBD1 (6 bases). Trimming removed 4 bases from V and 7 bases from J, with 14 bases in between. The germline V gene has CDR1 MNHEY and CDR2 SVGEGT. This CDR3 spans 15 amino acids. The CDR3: CASSSYQGHNSPLHF. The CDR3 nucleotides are TGTGCCAGCAGTTCCTACCAGGGGCACAATTCACCCCTCCACTTT.

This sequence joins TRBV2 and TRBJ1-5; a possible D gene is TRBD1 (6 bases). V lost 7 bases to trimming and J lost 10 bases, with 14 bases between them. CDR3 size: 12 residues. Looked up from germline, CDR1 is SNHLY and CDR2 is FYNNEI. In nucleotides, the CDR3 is TGTGCCAGCAACAGGGTGGGGGGACCCCAGCATTTT. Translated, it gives CASNRVGGPQHF.

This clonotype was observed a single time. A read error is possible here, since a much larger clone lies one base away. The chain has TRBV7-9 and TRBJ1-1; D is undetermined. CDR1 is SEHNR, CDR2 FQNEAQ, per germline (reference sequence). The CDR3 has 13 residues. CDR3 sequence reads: CASSLDPNTEAYF. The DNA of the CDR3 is TGTGCCAGCAGCTTAGATCCGAACACTGAAGCTTACTTT.

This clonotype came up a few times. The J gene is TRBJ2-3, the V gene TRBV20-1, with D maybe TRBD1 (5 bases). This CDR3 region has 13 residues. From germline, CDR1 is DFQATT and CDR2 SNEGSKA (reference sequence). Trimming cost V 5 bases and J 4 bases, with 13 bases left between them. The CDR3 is CSADQGRPDTQYF. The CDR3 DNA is TGCAGTGCTGATCAGGGTAGGCCAGATACGCAGTATTTT.